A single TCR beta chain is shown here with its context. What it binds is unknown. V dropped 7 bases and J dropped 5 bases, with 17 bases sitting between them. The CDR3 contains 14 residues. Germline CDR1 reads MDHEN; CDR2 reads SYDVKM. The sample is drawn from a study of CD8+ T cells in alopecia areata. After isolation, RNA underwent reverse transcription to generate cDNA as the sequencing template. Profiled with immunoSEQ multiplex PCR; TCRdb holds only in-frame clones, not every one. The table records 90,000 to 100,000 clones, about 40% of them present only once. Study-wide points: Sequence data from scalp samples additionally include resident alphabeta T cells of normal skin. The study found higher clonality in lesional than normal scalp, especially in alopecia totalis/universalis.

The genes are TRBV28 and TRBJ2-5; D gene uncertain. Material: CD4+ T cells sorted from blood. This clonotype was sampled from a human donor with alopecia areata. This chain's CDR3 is CASTPGGREETQYF. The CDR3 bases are TGTGCCAGCACCCCAGGCGGTAGAGAGGAGACCCAGTACTTC. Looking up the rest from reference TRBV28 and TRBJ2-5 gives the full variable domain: DVKVTQSSRYLVKRTGEKVFLECVQDMDHENMFWYRQDPGLGLRLIYFSYDVKMKEKGDIPEGYSVSREKKERFSLILESASTNQTSMYLCASTPGGREETQYFGPGTRLLVL.